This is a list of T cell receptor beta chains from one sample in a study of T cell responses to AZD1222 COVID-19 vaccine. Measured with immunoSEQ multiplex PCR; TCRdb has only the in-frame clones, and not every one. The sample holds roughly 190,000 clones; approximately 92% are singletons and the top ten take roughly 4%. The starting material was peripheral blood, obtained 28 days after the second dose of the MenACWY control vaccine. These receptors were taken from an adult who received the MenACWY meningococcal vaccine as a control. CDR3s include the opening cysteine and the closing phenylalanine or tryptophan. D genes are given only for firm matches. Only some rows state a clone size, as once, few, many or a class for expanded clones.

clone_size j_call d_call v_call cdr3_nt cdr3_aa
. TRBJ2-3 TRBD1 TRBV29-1 TGCAGCGTCTCCTCAGGGGGCGCATGGGATACGCAGTATTTT CSVSSGGAWDTQYF
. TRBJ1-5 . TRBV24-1 TGTGCCCCGAGCAGGGACCGCAGGGGACGGGCCCAGCATTTT CAPSRDRRGRAQHF
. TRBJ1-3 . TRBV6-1 TGTGCCAGCAGTGAGAGGGCCCCTGGAAACACCATATATTTT CASSERAPGNTIYF
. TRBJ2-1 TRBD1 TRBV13 TGTGCCAGCAGCTTCCAGGGGGCAAGGAGAAATGAGCAGTTCTTC CASSFQGARRNEQFF
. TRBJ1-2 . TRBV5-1 TGCGCCAGCAGCTTGCTCCAGGGAAACTATGGCTACACCTTC CASSLLQGNYGYTF
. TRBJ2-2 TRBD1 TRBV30 TGTGCCTGGAGTGGAACTAACAGGGGGCTTAACACCGGGGAGCTGTTTTTT CAWSGTNRGLNTGELFF
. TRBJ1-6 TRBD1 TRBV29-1 TGCAGCGTAAGACAGGGGCCTTACCTGGGGCTTTTCTATAATTCACCCCTCCACTTT CSVRQGPYLGLFYNSPLHF
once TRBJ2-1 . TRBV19 TGTGCCAGTAGTGAACACCCCTACAATGAGCAGTTCTTC CASSEHPYNEQFF
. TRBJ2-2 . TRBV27 TGTGCCAGCAGTTCCCGACTAGGTCTGAGCACCGGGGAGCTGTTTTTT CASSSRLGLSTGELFF
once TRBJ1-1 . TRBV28 TGTGCCAGCAGTTTACCCCGGGGATCAATGAACACTGAAGCTTTCTTT CASSLPRGSMNTEAFF
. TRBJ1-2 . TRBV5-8 TGTGCCAGCAGCTTGGAAATACAGGGCTCCTATGGCTACACCTTC CASSLEIQGSYGYTF
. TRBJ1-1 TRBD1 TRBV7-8 TGTGCCAGCAGCTCTGGACAGGGGCGGATGAACACTGAAGCTTTCTTT CASSSGQGRMNTEAFF
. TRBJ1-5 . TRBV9 TGTGCCAGCAGCGCCACGGGTGGGAATCAGCCCCAGCATTTT CASSATGGNQPQHF
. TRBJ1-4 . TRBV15 TGTGCCACCAGCAGAGATAGAGGGAGCGGAGAAAAACTGTTTTTT CATSRDRGSGEKLFF
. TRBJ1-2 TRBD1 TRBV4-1 TGCGCCAGCAGCCCCCCGGGACAGGGGGCCGTAAACTATGGCTACACCTTC CASSPPGQGAVNYGYTF
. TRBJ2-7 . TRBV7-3 TGTGCCAGCAGCCGAGGGCAGGGGAGAGAGCAGTACTTC CASSRGQGREQYF
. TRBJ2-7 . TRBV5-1 TGCGCCAGCAGCTTGGGTGGCGGCAGGGGCAGCTCCTACGAGCAGTACTTC CASSLGGGRGSSYEQYF
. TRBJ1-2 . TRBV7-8 TGTGCCAGCAGCCCGGCCGGGGGAACACTCTATGGCTACACCTTC CASSPAGGTLYGYTF
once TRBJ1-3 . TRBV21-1 TGTGCCAGGGTCTTGCCCTCTGGAAACACCATATATTTT CARVLPSGNTIYF
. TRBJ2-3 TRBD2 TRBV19 TGTGCCAGTAGTACCAGTAGCGGGAGGTTCTTCCCAGATACGCAGTATTTT CASSTSSGRFFPDTQYF
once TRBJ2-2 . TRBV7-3 TGTGCCAGCAGTCTAACCAATGACTTAACCGGGGAGCTGTTTTTT CASSLTNDLTGELFF
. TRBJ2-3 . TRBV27 TGTGCCAGCAAAGGGACAATGATCTATTTT CASKGTMIYF
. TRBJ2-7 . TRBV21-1 TGTGCCAGCTCTCCCCCCCCGAGACTTTCCTACGAGCAGTACTTC CASSPPPRLSYEQYF
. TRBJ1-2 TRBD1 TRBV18 TGTGCCAGCTCACCCTCCGTCCCGGGACAGGGGATGGGTGGCTACACCTTC CASSPSVPGQGMGGYTF
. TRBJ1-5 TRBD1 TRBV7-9 TGTGCCAGCAGCCCGCGGGACAGTTCAAATCAGCCCCAGCATTTT CASSPRDSSNQPQHF
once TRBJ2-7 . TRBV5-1 TGCGCCAGCAGCTTGACAGGCCCTCGGAAGCACTTC CASSLTGPRKHF
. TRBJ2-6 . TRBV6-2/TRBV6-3 TGTGCCAGCAGTTACGGTACCTCTGGGGCCAACGTCCTGACTTTC CASSYGTSGANVLTF
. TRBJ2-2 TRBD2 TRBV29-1 TGCAGCGTTGAAGTGGCTAGCGGGAACACCGGGGAGCTGTTTTTT CSVEVASGNTGELFF
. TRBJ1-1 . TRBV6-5 TGTGCCAGCAGGAGCAGGGTGAACACTGAAGCTTTCTTT CASRSRVNTEAFF
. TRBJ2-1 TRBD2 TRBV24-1 TGTGCCACCAGTGACACCGGGAGAAGCGGGAGGGCCCAGAATGAGCAGTTCTTC CATSDTGRSGRAQNEQFF
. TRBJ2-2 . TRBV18 TGTGCCAGCTCACAGGGACAGAACACCGGGGAGCTGTTTTTT CASSQGQNTGELFF
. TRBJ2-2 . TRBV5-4 TGTGCCAGCAGCTTCGCGACTTTGGCCGGGGAGCTGTTTTTT CASSFATLAGELFF
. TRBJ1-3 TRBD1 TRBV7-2 TGTGCCAGCAGCTCCGGGACAGGGATATCGAACACCATATATTTT CASSSGTGISNTIYF
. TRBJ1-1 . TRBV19 TGTGCCAGTAGCCCTCGGGGGAACACTGAAGCTTTCTTT CASSPRGNTEAFF
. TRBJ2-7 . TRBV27 TGTGCCAGCAGTCCCGGGAGCACCTACGAGCAGTACTTC CASSPGSTYEQYF
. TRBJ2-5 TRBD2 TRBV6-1 TGTGCCAGCAGTGAGGTACCCCGATTGGCTAGCGGGAGAGAGACCCAGTACTTC CASSEVPRLASGRETQYF
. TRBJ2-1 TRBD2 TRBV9 TGTGCCAGCAGCGTCCAGACTAGCGGGAGGACTGGTGAGCAGTTCTTC CASSVQTSGRTGEQFF
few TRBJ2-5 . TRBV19 TGTGCCAGTGCCTCCGGGACTCTGAGCCAAGAGACCCAGTACTTC CASASGTLSQETQYF
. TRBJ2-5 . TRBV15 TGTGCCACCAGCAGAGTCCATAGTAAGGGGGAGACCCAGTACTTC CATSRVHSKGETQYF
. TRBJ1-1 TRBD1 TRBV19 TGTGCCAGTAGTATAGCCCTAGGGGGCTCGAACACTGAAGCTTTCTTT CASSIALGGSNTEAFF
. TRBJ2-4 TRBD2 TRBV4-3 TGCGCCAGCAGCCAAGATGGTATTAGCGGGAGCCGGTACTTC CASSQDGISGSRYF
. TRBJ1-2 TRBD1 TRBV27 TGTGCCAGCAGTTTATCGGGACAGGGGGCGCTTGGCTACACCTTC CASSLSGQGALGYTF
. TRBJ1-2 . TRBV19 TGTGCCAGTACGGGGGGGGAGAATGGCTACACCTTC CASTGGENGYTF
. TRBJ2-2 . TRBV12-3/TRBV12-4 TGTGCCAGCAGTTTAGGGCGGGAGCTGTTTTTT CASSLGRELFF
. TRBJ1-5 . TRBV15 TGTGCCACCAGCAGGAGGGTATCGGGTCCCAGCAATCAGCCCCAGCATTTT CATSRRVSGPSNQPQHF
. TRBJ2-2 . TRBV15 TGTGCCACCAGGGGCCCCGGGGAGCTGTTTTTT CATRGPGELFF
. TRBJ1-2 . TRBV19 TGTGCCAGTAGTATAGGGCAGGTCGTCGGCTACACCTTC CASSIGQVVGYTF
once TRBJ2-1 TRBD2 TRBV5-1 TGCGCCAGCAGCTTGTCGGCGGGAGCCTACAATGAGCAGTTCTTC CASSLSAGAYNEQFF
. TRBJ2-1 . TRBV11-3 TGTGCCAGCAGCTTAGTGACTGCTTCAAATGAGCAGTTCTTC CASSLVTASNEQFF
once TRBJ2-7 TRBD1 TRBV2 TGTGCCAGCAGGGCCGACAGGGGGAGAAACGAGCAGTACTTC CASRADRGRNEQYF
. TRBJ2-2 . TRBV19 TGTGCCAGTAGTCTTTCCAGGGGAGGCAACACCGGGGAGCTGTTTTTT CASSLSRGGNTGELFF
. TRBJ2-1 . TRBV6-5 TGTGCCAGCAGTTACTCTCAGTCCCCCCGGCCCAATGAGCAGTTCTTC CASSYSQSPRPNEQFF
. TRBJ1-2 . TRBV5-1 TGCGCCAGCAGCGCGGACCTTCGGGGCTACACCTTC CASSADLRGYTF
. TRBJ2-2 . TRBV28 TGTGCCAGCAGTGCCGGGGCCACCGGGGAGCTGTTTTTT CASSAGATGELFF
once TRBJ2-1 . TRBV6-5 TGTGCCAGCACGTGGTTGTTAGGGGGACACGGTGAGCAGTTCTTC CASTWLLGGHGEQFF
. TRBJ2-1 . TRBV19 TGTGCCAGTAGTATAGATAACTACAATGAGCAGTTCTTC CASSIDNYNEQFF